This TCR beta chain stems from a study of cytomegalovirus exposure and HLA in healthy donors. On the study more broadly: Genotyping showed 75% to 90% of roughly 400 donors falling in the Caucasian-associated ancestry cluster.

This clone was seen more than once but under ten times. Its antigen is not identified. The study ran its PCR with 60 Vbeta and 13 Jbeta primers. TCRdb's table, derived via immunoSEQ multiplex PCR, lists solely in-frame clones and lacks some. Of 85,000 to 130,000 clones listed, roughly 84% are singletons. Study conclusions and caveats: Three chains tied to CMV proved CMV antigen-specific in vitro. Data from an earlier analysis indicated that most TCR beta V segments were productive either about 90% or about 30% of the time. Researchers counted around 150 TCR beta chains as cytomegalovirus-associated.

The V gene's germline CDR1 is LGHNA and CDR2 YSLEER. After removal of 3 bases from V and 4 bases from J, the junction contained 7 bases not matched to a gene. The CDR3 sequence is 16 residues long. This chain links TRBV4-3 with TRBJ2-2, with 8 positions matching TRBD1. The sample was PBMCs. This TCR was sampled from a woman under 30 in good health and CMV-seronegative. CDR3 residues: CASSHPGQGRTGELFF. DNA of the CDR3: TGCGCCAGCAGCCATCCCGGACAGGGCCGCACCGGGGAGCTGTTTTTT.